Each of the 32 T cell receptor beta chains below was sequenced from the same sample in a study of blood T cell repertoires in COVID-19. Using immunoSEQ multiplex PCR, the repertoire was profiled, and TCRdb retains in-frame clones only, with some absent. The data hold some 140,000 clones, with roughly 78% observed a single time. Sequenced: peripheral blood. These receptor sequences come from a man aged 60 to 69 with acute or convalescent COVID-19.

The chain is built from TRBV10-3 and TRBJ2-7; TRBD2 matches 11 bases. The ends lost 3 bases at V and 5 bases at J; junction bases unmatched: 9. The CDR3 spans 16 residues. The germline V gene encodes CDR1 ENHRY and CDR2 SYGVKD. CDR3 nucleotides: TGTGCCATCAGTGAAGTTGTCCTAGCGGGAGGTAACGAGCAGTACTTC. It encodes CAISEVVLAGGNEQYF.

The chain links TRBV27 to TRBJ2-4; no definite D call. V shed 3 bases and J shed 1 base, with 13 bases lying between them. The length of the CDR3 is 16 residues. CDR1 and CDR2 (germline): MNHEY, SMNVEV (reference sequence). DNA of the CDR3: TGTGCCAGCAGTTTCAGTGCTCCCTTGGCCAAAAACATTCAGTACTTC. Encoded protein: CASSFSAPLAKNIQYF.

V and J are TRBV9 and TRBJ2-5, with TRBD1 identical over 9 bases. The germline V gene has CDR1 SGDLS and CDR2 YYNGEE. Unmatched junction bases numbered 4, after V lost 0 bases and J lost 7 bases. There are 14 residues in the CDR3. The CDR3 loop is CASSVVGQGGTQYF. The CDR3 nucleotides read TGTGCCAGCAGCGTAGTGGGACAGGGAGGGACCCAGTACTTC.

This sequence joins TRBV4-3 and TRBJ2-5, with D possibly TRBD1 on 6 matching bases. This CDR3 region has 19 residues. Trimming removed 5 bases at V and 0 bases at J, with 25 bases between. CDR1 and CDR2 (germline): LGHNA, YSLEER. The CDR3 bases are TGCGCCAGCAGCAAACAAAAACCTTCCGGGACACTGTACCAAGAGACCCAGTACTTC. This sequence encodes CASSKQKPSGTLYQETQYF.

The chain is built from TRBV28 and TRBJ2-3, with D tentatively TRBD2 (6 bases). CDR1 MDHEN and CDR2 SYDVKM come from the germline V gene. The length of the CDR3 is 15 residues. V was cut by 5 bases and J by 0 bases, with 12 bases left in between. The CDR3 DNA reads TGTGCCAGCAGTCGTAGCGGTCCTAGCACAGATACGCAGTATTTT. Translated, it gives CASSRSGPSTDTQYF. Looking up the rest from reference TRBV28 and TRBJ2-3 gives the full variable domain: DVKVTQSSRYLVKRTGEKVFLECVQDMDHENMFWYRQDPGLGLRLIYFSYDVKMKEKGDIPEGYSVSREKKERFSLILESASTNQTSMYLCASSRSGPSTDTQYFGPGTRLTVL.

The chain has TRBV5-5 and TRBJ1-1; the D is unclear. Trimming shortened V by 0 bases and J by 2 bases, and 8 bases separated the two germline ends. The CDR3 sequence is 14 residues long. Germline V gene lookup returns CDR1 SGHKS and CDR2 YYEKEE (reference sequence). DNA of the CDR3: TGTGCCAGCAGCTTGGTCCCTCCCAACACTGAAGCTTTCTTT. As protein: CASSLVPPNTEAFF.

The V call is TRBV9, the J call TRBJ2-5; TRBD2 matches at 11 bases. V was clipped by 5 bases and J by 4 bases; unmatched bases: 13. CDR1 and CDR2 (germline): SGDLS, YYNGEE. This CDR3 region has 17 residues. The CDR3 DNA follows: TGTGCCAGCAGTGAGGGGGTGGGGCTAGCGGGAGGAGAGACCCAGTACTTC. It yields the protein CASSEGVGLAGGETQYF.

The chain has TRBV7-2 and TRBJ1-2; perhaps TRBD1 as D (5 bases). The ends were cut back, 1 base at V and 2 bases at J, with 14 bases in the middle. Germline V gene lookup returns CDR1 SGHTA and CDR2 FQGNSA. CDR3 length: 16 amino acids. In nucleotides, the CDR3 is TGTGCCAGCAGCTTAGGACACAGGAGACTCAACTATGGCTACACCTTC. It yields the protein CASSLGHRRLNYGYTF.

This clone occurred once. The chain is built from TRBV27 and TRBJ1-2; D is possibly TRBD1 (6 bases). The CDR3 is 13 amino acids. The V end lost 1 base, the J end lost 7 bases, and 10 bases lay between the germline ends. The germline V gene has CDR1 MNHEY and CDR2 SMNVEV (reference sequence). The CDR3, as DNA: TGTGCCAGCAGTTTATTTCAGGGGACTGGCTACACCTTC. This gives the protein CASSLFQGTGYTF.

This chain links TRBV24-1 with TRBJ2-1; D is possibly TRBD1 (6 bases). CDR1 KGHDR and CDR2 SFDVKD come from the germline V gene. Trimming took off 0 bases at V and 2 bases at J, with 10 bases between the two ends. The CDR3 consists of 16 residues. The DNA for the CDR3 is TGTGCCACCAGTGATTTGGCAGGGGATGCCTACAATGAGCAGTTCTTC. Amino acids: CATSDLAGDAYNEQFF.

The chain couples TRBV20-1 to TRBJ2-5; 8 bases map to TRBD2. The CDR3 extends over 16 amino acids. The V gene end was trimmed by 3 bases and the J gene end by 5 bases; junction bases not matched to a gene: 14. From germline, CDR1 is DFQATT and CDR2 SNEGSKA (reference sequence). The CDR3 DNA sequence: TGCAGTGCTAGTCCCCCACTAGCGGAACTTCCGGAGACCCAGTACTTC. This encodes CSASPPLAELPETQYF.

The chain is built from TRBV11-2 and TRBJ2-5; 11 nucleotides agree with TRBD2. V lost 7 bases to trimming and J lost 3 bases; unmatched junction nucleotides: 7. Germline lookup yields CDR1 SGHAT and CDR2 FQNNGV. There are 15 residues in the CDR3. DNA for the CDR3: TGTGCCAGCACTTTCGGACTAGCGGGTAAAGAGACCCAGTACTTC. It codes for CASTFGLAGKETQYF. Looking up the rest from reference TRBV11-2 and TRBJ2-5 gives the full variable domain: EAGVAQSPRYKIIEKRQSVAFWCNPISGHATLYWYQQILGQGPKLLIQFQNNGVVDDSQLPKDRFSAERLKGVDSTLKIQPAKLEDSAVYLCASTFGLAGKETQYFGPGTRLLVL.

In its sample, this clone was seen once. V is TRBV3-1 (or the pseudogene TRBV3-2) and J is TRBJ1-1, with D possibly TRBD1 on 5 matching bases. CDR1 and CDR2 (germline): LGHDT, YNNKEL (reference sequence). The CDR3 loop spans 13 amino acids. V was pared by 6 bases and J by 1 base, with 9 bases between. CDR3 sequence (DNA): TGTGCCAGCAGTGTGGGGGGGAACACTGAAGCTTTCTTT. This gives the protein CASSVGGNTEAFF.

The rearrangement uses TRBV5-1 and TRBJ2-1; weak D call: TRBD2 (6 bases). The CDR3 has 13 amino acids. V dropped 7 bases and J dropped 6 bases, with 14 bases sitting between them. Looked up from germline, CDR1 is SGHRS and CDR2 is YFSETQ. The CDR3 loop is CASQGGVGNEQFF. The CDR3 nucleotides read TGCGCCAGCCAGGGAGGTGTGGGCAATGAGCAGTTCTTC.

The rearrangement uses TRBV19 and TRBJ1-2, with D perhaps matching TRBD1 (5 bases). CDR3 length: 13 amino acids. Trimming pared 6 bases from V and 6 bases from J, leaving 14 bases between. The germline gives CDR1 LNHDA, CDR2 SQIVND (reference sequence). The CDR3 loop reads CASRTLTEDGYTF. The CDR3 region has the DNA TGTGCCAGTAGGACTCTGACAGAAGATGGCTACACCTTC.

V is TRBV19 and J is TRBJ1-5; 9 nucleotides match TRBD1. The CDR3 is 16 residues long. Trimming took 4 bases from V and 2 from J; bases not matched to a gene: 6. CDR1 and CDR2 from the germline V gene are LNHDA and SQIVND (reference sequence). CDR3 amino acids: CASSTDRGGGNQPQHF. The CDR3, as DNA: TGTGCCAGTAGTACGGACAGGGGAGGTGGCAATCAGCCCCAGCATTTT.

This chain joins TRBV4-3 and TRBJ2-2; TRBD2 agrees at 9 bases. CDR1 is LGHNA, CDR2 YSLEER, per germline. The CDR3 runs to 16 residues. Trimming removed 8 bases from V and 7 bases from J; junction bases left unmatched: 14. The CDR3 loop reads CASSLVGGRAGGELFF. CDR3 sequence (DNA): TGCGCCAGCTCCCTGGTGGGCGGGAGGGCCGGCGGGGAGCTGTTTTTT.

This clone was observed a handful of times. The chain carries TRBV30 and TRBJ1-1; 7 nucleotides match TRBD1. Germline assignment: CDR1 GTSNPN and CDR2 SVGIG (reference sequence). The CDR3 extends over 14 amino acids. The trim removed 0 bases at V and 4 bases at J, leaving 5 bases unmatched. CDR3 nucleotides: TGTGCCTGGAGTGTACAGGGGACGAGCACTGAAGCTTTCTTT. This translates into CAWSVQGTSTEAFF.

The chain recombines TRBV29-1 with TRBJ1-3; D gene uncertain. The CDR3 is 13 residues long. V lost 4 bases to trimming and J lost 1 base, with 8 bases between them. CDR1 is SQVTM and CDR2 is ANQGSEA in the germline V gene. As DNA, the CDR3 is TGCAGCGTTGCCCGCGGATCTGGAAACACCATATATTTT. Protein: CSVARGSGNTIYF. Full variable domain (missing parts from reference TRBV29-1 and TRBJ1-3): SAVISQKPSRDICQRGTSLTIQCQVDSQVTMMFWYRQQPGQSLTLIATANQGSEATYESGFVIDKFPISRPNLTFSTLTVSNMSPEDSSIYLCSVARGSGNTIYFGEGSWLTVV.

This chain joins TRBV7-3 and TRBJ2-1, with 8 positions matching TRBD2. This CDR3 contains 13 residues. Trimming cost V 2 bases and J 10 bases; bases outside gene matches: 4. Germline V gene data show CDR1 as SGHTA and CDR2 as FQGTGA. This chain's CDR3 is CASSLLTGGEQFF. For the CDR3, the DNA is TGTGCCAGCAGCTTACTAACGGGAGGGGAGCAGTTCTTC.

This chain connects TRBV7-9 to TRBJ1-1, with 7 positions matching TRBD1. Germline V gene sequence: CDR1 SEHNR, CDR2 FQNEAQ (reference sequence). Losses at the gene ends were 8 bases for V and 6 bases for J; bases not matched to a gene: 15. CDR3 length equals 15 residues. The CDR3 loop reads CASSWGDRRLAEAFF. In DNA form, the CDR3 reads TGTGCCAGCTCGTGGGGGGACAGACGCCTCGCTGAAGCTTTCTTT.

The chain is built from TRBV5-1 and TRBJ1-2; 9 positions match TRBD1. The germline gives CDR1 SGHRS, CDR2 YFSETQ. V dropped 7 bases and J dropped 7; count of bases not matched to a gene: 8. The CDR3 extends over 13 amino acids. CDR3 bases: TGCGCCAGCCGCCGGGACAGGGCGGGTGGCTACACCTTC. Its translation: CASRRDRAGGYTF.

This clone has a handful of counts. The chain recombines TRBV9 with TRBJ2-2; D may be TRBD2 (6 bases). The CDR3 sequence is 15 residues long. The germline CDR1 and CDR2 sequences are SGDLS and YYNGEE. Trimming removed 4 bases at V and 5 bases at J, with 15 bases between. This CDR3 reads CASSRDTGGTGELFF. In DNA, the CDR3 is TGTGCCAGCAGCCGCGATACTGGGGGGACCGGGGAGCTGTTTTTT.

This chain joins TRBV29-1 and TRBJ2-4; 9 bases fit TRBD1. V trimming: 2 bases; J trimming: 6 bases; junction bases outside the gene matches: 2. The CDR3 covers 13 residues. Per germline, CDR1 SQVTM and CDR2 ANQGSEA. The CDR3 DNA is TGCAGCGTTGAAAAGGGACAGGGAAACATTCAGTACTTC. Its translation is CSVEKGQGNIQYF. The variable domain in full, with the rest retrieved from reference TRBV29-1 and TRBJ2-4, is SAVISQKPSRDICQRGTSLTIQCQVDSQVTMMFWYRQQPGQSLTLIATANQGSEATYESGFVIDKFPISRPNLTFSTLTVSNMSPEDSSIYLCSVEKGQGNIQYFGAGTRLSVL.

The chain is built from TRBV24-1 and TRBJ1-5, with 7 bases fitting TRBD1. Germline loops: CDR1 KGHDR, CDR2 SFDVKD. J lost 6 bases, V lost 2 bases, and 9 bases had no gene match. The CDR3 loop spans 16 amino acids. Written as DNA, the CDR3 is TGTGCCACCAGTGATTCGTTTACAGGGGCCCCTCAGCCCCAGCATTTT. Protein product: CATSDSFTGAPQPQHF.

This chain links TRBV28 with TRBJ2-3; possibly TRBD2 for D (5 bases). V lost 3 bases and J 7 bases, leaving 11 bases between the germline ends. CDR1 and CDR2 from the germline V gene are MDHEN and SYDVKM. The CDR3 has 13 amino acids. The CDR3, as DNA: TGTGCCAGCAGTTTTGGAGGTGGACATACGCAGTATTTT. The encoded protein is CASSFGGGHTQYF.

This CDR3 reads CASSLRQGHDEQFF. The CDR3 DNA is TGTGCCAGCTCCTTAAGACAGGGCCATGATGAGCAGTTCTTC. The chain combines TRBV18 with TRBJ2-1, with 7 bases fitting TRBD1. This CDR3 comprises 14 residues. Trimming removed 6 bases from V and 8 bases from J; junction bases left unmatched: 10. Per germline, CDR1 KGHSH and CDR2 LQKENI.

V usage is TRBV4-1 and J usage is TRBJ1-6; D gene ambiguous. The CDR3 spans 17 residues. The V end was cut by 0 bases, the J end by 9 bases, with 18 bases between. Per germline, CDR1 MGHRA and CDR2 YSYEKL. CDR3 in amino acids: CASSQESQVGTTSPLHF. In DNA form, the CDR3 reads TGCGCCAGCAGCCAAGAATCCCAGGTCGGAACGACTTCACCCCTCCACTTT.

This clone turned up a few times. The chain combines TRBV5-1 with TRBJ2-7, with TRBD1 matching 7 bases. The length of the CDR3 is 14 residues. CDR1 is SGHRS and CDR2 is YFSETQ in the germline V gene. V lost 4 bases and J lost 7; bases outside the gene matches: 11. CDR3 coding DNA: TGCGCCAGCAGCCCACAGCGACAGGGTTGGGAGCAGTACTTC. It codes for CASSPQRQGWEQYF.

J is TRBJ2-5 and V is TRBV7-2; weak D call: TRBD2 (6 bases). The germline V gene encodes CDR1 SGHTA and CDR2 FQGNSA. V dropped 3 bases and J dropped 4 bases, with 9 bases sitting between them. The CDR3 totals 13 residues. This CDR3 reads CASSFQTRETQYF. CDR3 DNA: TGTGCCAGCAGCTTCCAGACTAGAGAGACCCAGTACTTC.

This clone was recorded a few times. J is TRBJ2-2 and V is TRBV3-1 (or the pseudogene TRBV3-2), with D uncertain. The CDR3 is 16 amino acids. Between the trimmed V and J ends, which lost 3 bases and 7 bases, there was a span of 18 bases. Germline V gives CDR1 LGHDT, CDR2 YNNKEL (reference sequence). CDR3 sequence: CASSQDPQAALGELFF. CDR3 bases: TGTGCCAGCAGCCAGGATCCCCAGGCCGCGCTCGGGGAGCTGTTTTTT.

CDR3 region: CASSQAGVRREAFF. The CDR3 coding sequence is TGTGCCAGCAGCCAAGCCGGGGTTCGACGTGAAGCTTTCTTT. The V call is TRBV14, the J call TRBJ1-1; no reliable D call. CDR3 length: 14 residues. Between the trimmed V and J ends, which lost 1 base and 7 bases, there was a span of 13 bases. Germline V CDR1 and CDR2: SGHDN, FVKESK.